In its sample, the clone carrying this T cell receptor beta chain was seen once. These data originate in a study of blood T cell repertoires in COVID-19. Repertoires were generated with immunoSEQ multiplex PCR, while TCRdb's copy carries only in-frame clones and drops some. The sample includes around 100,000 clones, 70% to 90% seen only once; the top ten take roughly 2.5%. The CDR3 has 17 amino acids. Trimming left V 5 bases short and J 0 bases short, with 17 bases between. Germline V gives CDR1 MNHEY, CDR2 SMNVEV (reference sequence). The rearrangement links TRBV27 to TRBJ1-5; no clear D. The TCR originated in a man aged 50 to 60 with COVID-19, enrolled during active disease. The material sequenced was peripheral blood. The CDR3 loop reads CASSPGLYGNSNQPQHF. The CDR3 DNA sequence: TGTGCCAGCAGTCCCGGACTGTATGGGAATAGCAATCAGCCCCAGCATTTT.